A selection of T cell receptor beta chains follows, all from one sample in a study of T cells after yellow fever vaccination. TCRdb independently ran MiXCR on the 5' RACE reads; one entry per CDR3 protein. Of about 120,000 distinct CDR3 sequences in the sample, roughly 9% were seen once. This sample comprised CD8+ T cells sorted from PBMCs, obtained on the day of the yellow fever booster vaccination. The source of these receptors is a man between 18 and 35 years old who received the YFV17D yellow fever vaccine. Each CDR3 is given without its conserved first and last residue. The D gene is left open where the match is weak. Rows give clone size only sometimes, using once, few, many, or a class for an expanded clone.

d_call: TRBD2; v_call: TRBV7-9; clone_size: few; j_call: TRBJ2-3; cdr3_aa: ASSARGGDTDTQY
d_call: -; v_call: TRBV7-9; clone_size: many; j_call: TRBJ1-6; cdr3_aa: ASAMQTNSPLH
d_call: -; v_call: TRBV3-1; clone_size: few; j_call: TRBJ2-3; cdr3_aa: ASSQETGMSDTQY
d_call: -; v_call: TRBV29-1; clone_size: many; j_call: TRBJ2-2; cdr3_aa: SVLVTGELF
d_call: -; v_call: TRBV5-1; clone_size: many; j_call: TRBJ2-1; cdr3_aa: ASSLVGRTTNEQF
d_call: -; v_call: TRBV4-3; clone_size: few; j_call: TRBJ1-1; cdr3_aa: ASSQDPRMGEGAF
d_call: -; v_call: TRBV12-3/TRBV12-4; clone_size: many; j_call: TRBJ2-2; cdr3_aa: ASSLGLNTGELF
d_call: TRBD2; v_call: TRBV3-1; clone_size: -; j_call: TRBJ2-5; cdr3_aa: ASSRPAAGGLQETQY
d_call: -; v_call: TRBV20-1; clone_size: few; j_call: TRBJ2-7; cdr3_aa: SASPSDWDYEQY
d_call: -; v_call: TRBV6-4; clone_size: few; j_call: TRBJ2-4; cdr3_aa: ASREGHPKNIQY
d_call: TRBD2; v_call: TRBV7-3; clone_size: -; j_call: TRBJ2-3; cdr3_aa: ASSFGGGSIDTQY
d_call: TRBD1; v_call: TRBV20-1; clone_size: -; j_call: TRBJ2-7; cdr3_aa: SASGQGVSYEQY
d_call: -; v_call: TRBV2; clone_size: few; j_call: TRBJ2-1; cdr3_aa: ASTGGDEQF
d_call: -; v_call: TRBV4-2; clone_size: -; j_call: TRBJ2-5; cdr3_aa: ASSQDGRNGETQY
d_call: -; v_call: TRBV20-1; clone_size: few; j_call: TRBJ1-2; cdr3_aa: SARDPRVHGYT
d_call: -; v_call: TRBV5-1; clone_size: -; j_call: TRBJ2-3; cdr3_aa: ASSQTGSSSTDTQY
d_call: TRBD1; v_call: TRBV7-9; clone_size: -; j_call: TRBJ1-2; cdr3_aa: ASSPWTGQGGYT
d_call: TRBD2; v_call: TRBV27; clone_size: few; j_call: TRBJ2-3; cdr3_aa: ASSPLAGGPVGTQY
d_call: TRBD1; v_call: TRBV7-2; clone_size: many; j_call: TRBJ2-5; cdr3_aa: ASRQGGAAETQY
d_call: -; v_call: TRBV6-2/TRBV6-3; clone_size: many; j_call: TRBJ2-1; cdr3_aa: ASSYRAITYNEQF
d_call: -; v_call: TRBV4-3; clone_size: -; j_call: TRBJ1-1; cdr3_aa: ASSQDRAYEAF
d_call: -; v_call: TRBV4-1; clone_size: -; j_call: TRBJ2-3; cdr3_aa: ASSQLGQISTDTQY
d_call: TRBD2; v_call: TRBV4-3; clone_size: many; j_call: TRBJ2-1; cdr3_aa: ASSQDRGGPYNEQF
d_call: TRBD1; v_call: TRBV4-2; clone_size: many; j_call: TRBJ1-1; cdr3_aa: ASSQENGGGHTEAF
d_call: -; v_call: TRBV6-5; clone_size: -; j_call: TRBJ2-2; cdr3_aa: ASSYGSTGELF
d_call: -; v_call: TRBV7-3; clone_size: few; j_call: TRBJ2-2; cdr3_aa: ASSLRVPWGKATGELF
d_call: -; v_call: TRBV7-6; clone_size: few; j_call: TRBJ2-2; cdr3_aa: ASSVDTYTGELF
d_call: -; v_call: TRBV7-2; clone_size: -; j_call: TRBJ1-1; cdr3_aa: ASSLGWGRTEAF
d_call: -; v_call: TRBV4-3; clone_size: many; j_call: TRBJ2-7; cdr3_aa: ASSQVGLRGSYEQY
d_call: -; v_call: TRBV4-3; clone_size: many; j_call: TRBJ2-2; cdr3_aa: ASSPIGLYTGELF
d_call: -; v_call: TRBV7-3; clone_size: -; j_call: TRBJ2-2; cdr3_aa: ASRLSGSGSNGELF
d_call: -; v_call: TRBV27; clone_size: few; j_call: TRBJ1-6; cdr3_aa: ASSSLWWKRAYNSPLH
d_call: TRBD2; v_call: TRBV7-9; clone_size: few; j_call: TRBJ2-3; cdr3_aa: ASSFGLGPDTQY
d_call: -; v_call: TRBV4-3; clone_size: many; j_call: TRBJ2-7; cdr3_aa: ASSQGRQLYEQY
d_call: -; v_call: TRBV20-1; clone_size: few; j_call: TRBJ1-1; cdr3_aa: SARVVWNTEAF
d_call: TRBD1; v_call: TRBV6-5; clone_size: -; j_call: TRBJ2-3; cdr3_aa: ASSTGQGVTDTQY
d_call: -; v_call: TRBV5-4; clone_size: once; j_call: TRBJ2-3; cdr3_aa: ASSLGAELGDTQY
d_call: -; v_call: TRBV7-8; clone_size: few; j_call: TRBJ2-1; cdr3_aa: ASSLEVGRAHNEQF
d_call: TRBD1; v_call: TRBV12-5; clone_size: few; j_call: TRBJ1-1; cdr3_aa: ASGPGTGVLQAF
d_call: TRBD1; v_call: TRBV7-2; clone_size: -; j_call: TRBJ2-5; cdr3_aa: ASSPPPQGVETQY
d_call: TRBD1; v_call: TRBV5-1; clone_size: once; j_call: TRBJ2-7; cdr3_aa: ASSREPGQGLYEQY
d_call: TRBD1; v_call: TRBV15; clone_size: few; j_call: TRBJ1-1; cdr3_aa: ATSRDGTQGAEAF
d_call: TRBD1; v_call: TRBV29-1; clone_size: -; j_call: TRBJ1-2; cdr3_aa: SVQGAQWGYT
d_call: -; v_call: TRBV24-1; clone_size: many; j_call: TRBJ2-1; cdr3_aa: ATSDLRQGPHEQF
d_call: TRBD1; v_call: TRBV15; clone_size: -; j_call: TRBJ2-4; cdr3_aa: ATSRDGTGSPGPY
d_call: -; v_call: TRBV7-8; clone_size: -; j_call: TRBJ1-5; cdr3_aa: ASRRGSGNQPQH
d_call: TRBD1; v_call: TRBV9; clone_size: few; j_call: TRBJ2-1; cdr3_aa: ASSPRDREGPYNEQF
d_call: TRBD2; v_call: TRBV6-5; clone_size: -; j_call: TRBJ2-1; cdr3_aa: ASSYSGTSEGNEQF
d_call: -; v_call: TRBV6-5; clone_size: -; j_call: TRBJ1-1; cdr3_aa: ASSYSAASEAF
d_call: -; v_call: TRBV4-3; clone_size: few; j_call: TRBJ2-1; cdr3_aa: ASSPYSRGRRDEQF